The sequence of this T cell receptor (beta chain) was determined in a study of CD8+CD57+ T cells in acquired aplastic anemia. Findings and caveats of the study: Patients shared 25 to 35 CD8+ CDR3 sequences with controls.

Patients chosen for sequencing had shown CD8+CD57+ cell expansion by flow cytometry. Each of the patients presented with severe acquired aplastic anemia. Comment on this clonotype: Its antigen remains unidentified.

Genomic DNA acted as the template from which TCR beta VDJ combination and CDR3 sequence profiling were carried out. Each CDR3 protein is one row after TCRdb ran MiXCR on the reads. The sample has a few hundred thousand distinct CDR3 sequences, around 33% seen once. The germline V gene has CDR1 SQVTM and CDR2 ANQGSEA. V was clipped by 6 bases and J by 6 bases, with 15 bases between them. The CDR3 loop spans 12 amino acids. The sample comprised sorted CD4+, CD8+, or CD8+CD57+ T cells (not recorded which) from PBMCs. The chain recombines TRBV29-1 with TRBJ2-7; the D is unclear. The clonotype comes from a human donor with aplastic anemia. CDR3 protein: CSVPWVVLEQYF. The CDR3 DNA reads TGCAGCGTCCCGTGGGTAGTCCTCGAGCAGTACTTC.